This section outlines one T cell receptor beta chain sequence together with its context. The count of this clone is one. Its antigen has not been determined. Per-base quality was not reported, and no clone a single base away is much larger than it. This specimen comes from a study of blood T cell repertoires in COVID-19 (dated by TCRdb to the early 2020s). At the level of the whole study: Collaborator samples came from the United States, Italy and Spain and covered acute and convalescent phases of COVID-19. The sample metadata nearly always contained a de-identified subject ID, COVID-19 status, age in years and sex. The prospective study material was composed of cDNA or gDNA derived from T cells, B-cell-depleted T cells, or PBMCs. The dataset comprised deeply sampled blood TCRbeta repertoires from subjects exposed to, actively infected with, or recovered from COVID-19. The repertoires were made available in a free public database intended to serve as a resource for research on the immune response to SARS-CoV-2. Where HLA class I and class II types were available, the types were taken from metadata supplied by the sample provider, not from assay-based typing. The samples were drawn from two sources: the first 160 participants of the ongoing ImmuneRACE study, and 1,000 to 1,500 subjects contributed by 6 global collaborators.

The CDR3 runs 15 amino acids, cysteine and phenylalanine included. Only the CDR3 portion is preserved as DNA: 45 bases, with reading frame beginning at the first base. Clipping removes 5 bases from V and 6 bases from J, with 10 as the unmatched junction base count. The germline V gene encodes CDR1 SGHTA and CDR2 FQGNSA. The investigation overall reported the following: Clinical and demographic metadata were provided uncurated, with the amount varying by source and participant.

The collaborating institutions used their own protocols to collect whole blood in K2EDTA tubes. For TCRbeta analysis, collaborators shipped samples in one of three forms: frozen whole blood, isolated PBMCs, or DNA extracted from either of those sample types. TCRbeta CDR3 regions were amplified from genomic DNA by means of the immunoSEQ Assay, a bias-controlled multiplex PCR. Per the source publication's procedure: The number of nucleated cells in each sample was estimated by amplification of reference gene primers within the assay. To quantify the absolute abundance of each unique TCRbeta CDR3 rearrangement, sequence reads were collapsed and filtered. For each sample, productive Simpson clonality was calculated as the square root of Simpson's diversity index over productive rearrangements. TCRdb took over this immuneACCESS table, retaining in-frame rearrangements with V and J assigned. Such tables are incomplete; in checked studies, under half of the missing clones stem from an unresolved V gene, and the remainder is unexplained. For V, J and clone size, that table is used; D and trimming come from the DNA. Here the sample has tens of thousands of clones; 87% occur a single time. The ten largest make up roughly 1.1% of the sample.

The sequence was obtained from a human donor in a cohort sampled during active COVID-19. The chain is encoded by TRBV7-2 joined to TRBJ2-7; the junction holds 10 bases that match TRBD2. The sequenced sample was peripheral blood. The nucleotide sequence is TGTGCCAGCAGCCTTACTAGCGGGATGCCTAGCGAGCAGTACTTC. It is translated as CASSLTSGMPSEQYF.